This is a list of T cell receptor beta chains from one sample in a study of sequential checkpoint blockade in melanoma. Clones were read by immunoSEQ multiplex PCR, and TCRdb kept only the in-frame ones, dropping some. In the table there are 15,000 to 20,000 clones, approximately 77% of which are singletons. The sample in question was CD8+ T cells sorted from blood (inferred from file names), obtained from a patient given nivolumab and ipilimumab in sequence. Every receptor here comes from a human donor with melanoma. Both conserved end residues are part of each CDR3. A D gene is named only where the DNA matches it firmly. Clone size is given for some rows only: seen once, a few or many times, or a class if the clone is expanded.

v_gene	j_gene	abundance	d_gene	CDR3aa	CDR3nt
TRBV5-1	TRBJ1-1	-	-	CASSLEGKGTEAFF	TGCGCCAGCAGCTTGGAGGGGAAGGGCACTGAAGCTTTCTTT
TRBV5-1	TRBJ1-3	-	-	CASSSDFIEDTIYF	TGCGCCAGCAGCTCGGACTTCATAGAGGACACCATATATTTT
TRBV9	TRBJ2-7	-	-	CASSVAMDGTYEQYF	TGTGCCAGCAGCGTAGCGATGGACGGGACCTACGAGCAGTACTTC
TRBV11-1	TRBJ1-2	-	-	CASSALTGSTYGYTF	TGTGCCAGCAGCGCCCTAACAGGTTCCACCTATGGCTACACCTTC
TRBV28	TRBJ1-5	-	-	CASSFVQGGFSNQPQHF	TGTGCCAGCAGTTTTGTCCAGGGAGGGTTTAGCAATCAGCCCCAGCATTTT
TRBV7-9	TRBJ2-1	-	TRBD2	CASPDPSGRFPSYNEQFF	TGTGCCAGCCCCGACCCTAGCGGGAGGTTCCCTTCCTACAATGAGCAGTTCTTC
TRBV10-2	TRBJ1-4	-	-	CASRPGETNEKLFF	TGCGCCAGCAGGCCGGGAGAGACTAATGAAAAACTGTTTTTT
TRBV11-2	TRBJ2-7	-	TRBD1	CASSSGTGSGYEQYF	TGTGCCAGCAGCTCTGGGACAGGGTCAGGGTACGAGCAGTACTTC
TRBV7-3	TRBJ1-1	once	-	CASSLLLRQGNTEAFF	TGTGCCAGCAGCTTATTACTTCGGCAGGGGAACACTGAAGCTTTCTTT
TRBV6-5	TRBJ2-7	-	-	CASSYTGEAYEQYF	TGTGCCAGCAGTTACACCGGGGAGGCATACGAGCAGTACTTC
TRBV5-1	TRBJ2-7	-	TRBD1	CASSLVLPGQGAALYEQYF	TGCGCCAGCAGCTTGGTACTCCCGGGACAGGGGGCGGCCCTCTACGAGCAGTACTTC
TRBV9	TRBJ2-7	-	-	CASSVDAGGTREQYF	TGTGCCAGCAGCGTAGATGCAGGGGGGACTCGAGAGCAGTACTTC
TRBV11-2	TRBJ1-1	-	-	CASSPGRGVMNTEAFF	TGTGCCAGCAGCCCCGGGCGGGGGGTTATGAACACTGAAGCTTTCTTT
TRBV9	TRBJ1-2	-	TRBD1	CASSETGDYGYTF	TGTGCCAGCAGCGAGACAGGGGACTATGGCTACACCTTC
TRBV30	TRBJ1-2	few	TRBD1	CAWTGGVSDYGYTF	TGTGCCTGGACAGGGGGCGTTTCGGACTATGGCTACACCTTC
TRBV29-1	TRBJ2-1	-	-	CSGVGGALNEQFF	TGCAGCGGGGTAGGGGGGGCCTTGAATGAGCAGTTCTTC
TRBV10-1	TRBJ2-7	-	TRBD1	CASSDWTGRHEQYF	TGCGCCAGCAGTGATTGGACAGGGCGACACGAGCAGTACTTC
TRBV27	TRBJ2-1	-	-	CASSARGNSYNEQFF	TGTGCCAGCAGTGCCCGGGGGAACTCCTACAATGAGCAGTTCTTC
TRBV5-5	TRBJ2-7	-	TRBD1	CASSSTGTGFAYEQYF	TGTGCCAGCAGCTCCACCGGGACAGGGTTTGCCTACGAGCAGTACTTC
TRBV15	TRBJ1-5	few	-	CATRLAGETNQPQHF	TGTGCCACCAGATTAGCAGGGGAAACCAATCAGCCCCAGCATTTT
TRBV4-1	TRBJ2-7	-	-	CASSQGSGYEQYF	TGCGCCAGCAGCCAAGGATCAGGCTACGAGCAGTACTTC
TRBV6-5	TRBJ2-7	-	-	CASSYSETGNYEQYF	TGTGCCAGCAGTTACAGCGAGACAGGAAACTACGAGCAGTACTTC
TRBV6-1	TRBJ2-7	-	-	CASRDRYYEQYF	TGTGCCAGCAGAGACAGGTACTACGAGCAGTACTTC
TRBV11-2	TRBJ2-5	-	TRBD1	CASSFPRDRDSQETQYF	TGTGCCAGCAGCTTCCCCCGGGACAGGGACTCCCAAGAGACCCAGTACTTC
TRBV6-6	TRBJ2-1	-	TRBD2	CASSYKREGSEQFF	TGTGCCAGCAGTTACAAGCGGGAGGGCAGTGAGCAGTTCTTC
TRBV13	TRBJ1-2	-	-	CASSSQRDSVLGYTF	TGTGCCAGCAGCTCCCAGCGCGACAGCGTCCTTGGCTACACCTTC
TRBV9	TRBJ1-2	-	-	CASSVAIAGDNSNYGYTF	TGTGCCAGCAGCGTAGCCATCGCAGGGGATAACTCTAACTATGGCTACACCTTC
TRBV30	TRBJ2-7	-	TRBD1	CASSIGDRFYEQYF	TGTGCCAGTAGTATAGGGGACAGGTTCTACGAGCAGTACTTC
TRBV7-6	TRBJ2-7	once	TRBD1	CASSRTGGEQYF	TGTGCCAGCAGCCGAACAGGGGGCGAGCAGTACTTC